Below, 12 T cell receptor beta chains from the same sample are listed, as sequenced in a study of blood T cell repertoires in COVID-19 (TCRdb year 2020). Libraries came from the immunoSEQ multiplex PCR assay. Not all clones reach the TCRdb copy of this immuneACCESS table, which keeps in-frame sequences only. Checked studies attribute under half of the gap to unresolved V genes and leave the rest unexplained. This sample gives 200,000 to 250,000 clones in total; about 90% of them show up just once. The biggest ten clones account for approximately 2.8% of the sample. The sequenced sample was PBMCs or T cells enriched from blood (not recorded which). The receptors were gathered from a woman aged 50 to 60 in a cohort exposed to, infected with or recovered from COVID-19 (not recorded which).

The chain is built from TRBV14 and TRBJ1-6; D gene unclear. The germline CDR1 and CDR2 sequences are SGHDN and FVKESK. V dropped 1 base and J dropped 14 bases, with 15 bases sitting between them. This CDR3 has 14 residues. CDR3 protein: CASSQVEPPVALHF. The CDR3 nucleotides read TGTGCCAGCAGCCAAGTAGAACCGCCTGTAGCCCTCCACTTT.

V and J are TRBV28 and TRBJ2-1; 10 bases agree with TRBD1. This CDR3 has 13 residues. Germline CDR1 is MDHEN and CDR2 is SYDVKM. Trimming removed 10 bases from V and 3 bases from J; junction bases left unmatched: 3. The CDR3 region is CAIRDRGYNEQFF. DNA of the CDR3: TGTGCCATCCGGGACAGGGGCTACAATGAGCAGTTCTTC. Combining the CDR3 with reference TRBV28 and TRBJ2-1 gives the whole variable domain DVKVTQSSRYLVKRTGEKVFLECVQDMDHENMFWYRQDPGLGLRLIYFSYDVKMKEKGDIPEGYSVSREKKERFSLILESASTNQTSMYLCAIRDRGYNEQFFGPGTRLTVL.

This sequence joins TRBV2 and TRBJ1-2; TRBD1 aligns across 7 bases. V dropped 0 bases and J dropped 4; count of bases not matched to a gene: 8. The CDR3 runs 16 residues. CDR1 and CDR2 from the germline V gene are SNHLY and FYNNEI. CDR3 protein: CASSEAGDSSFYGYTF. As DNA, the CDR3 is TGTGCCAGCAGTGAAGCGGGGGACAGCTCTTTCTATGGCTACACCTTC. Together with reference TRBV2 and TRBJ1-2, the CDR3 gives the full variable domain: EPEVTQTPSHQVTQMGQEVILRCVPISNHLYFYWYRQILGQKVEFLVSFYNNEISEKSEIFDDQFSVERPDGSNFTLKIRSTKLEDSAMYFCASSEAGDSSFYGYTFGSGTRLTVV.

V usage is TRBV18 and J usage is TRBJ2-5; 10 positions match TRBD1. Losses at the gene ends were 4 bases for V and 2 bases for J; bases not matched to a gene: 4. CDR3 length: 15 amino acids. Germline loops: CDR1 KGHSH, CDR2 LQKENI. CDR3 nucleotides: TGTGCCAGCTCACGGGACAGGGGATCACAAGAGACCCAGTACTTC. This gives the protein CASSRDRGSQETQYF.

CDR3 nucleotides: TGTGCCAGTACCCTAAGGACAGGGGACAACACTGAAGCTTTCTTT. This translates into CASTLRTGDNTEAFF. The chain recombines TRBV19 with TRBJ1-1, with TRBD1 matching 9 bases. V dropped 7 bases and J dropped 2; count of bases not matched to a gene: 8. The CDR3 consists of 15 residues. The germline gives CDR1 LNHDA, CDR2 SQIVND (reference sequence). Filled out from reference TRBV19 and TRBJ1-1, the complete variable domain reads DGGITQSPKYLFRKEGQNVTLSCEQNLNHDAMYWYRQDPGQGLRLIYYSQIVNDFQKGDIAEGYSVSREKKESFPLTVTSAQKNPTAFYLCASTLRTGDNTEAFFGQGTRLTVV.

This rearrangement joins TRBV28 to TRBJ1-2; D remains ambiguous. Between the trimmed V and J ends, which lost 5 bases and 3 bases, there was a span of 7 bases. The CDR3 is made up of 12 amino acids. Germline CDR1 and CDR2: MDHEN and SYDVKM. DNA of the CDR3: TGTGCCAGCAGTAGCGGGTACTATGGCTACACCTTC. Amino acid sequence: CASSSGYYGYTF.

The chain has TRBV7-2 and TRBJ2-3; D is perhaps TRBD2 (5 bases). V was cut by 5 bases and J by 4 bases, with 25 bases left in between. CDR1 is SGHTA, CDR2 FQGNSA, per germline. CDR3 length: 18 residues. CDR3 nucleotide sequence: TGTGCCAGCAGCCCAGGAGGCCTAGGGTCCCTAAAAGCAGATACGCAGTATTTT. Protein product: CASSPGGLGSLKADTQYF.

The V and J genes are TRBV19 and TRBJ1-1; D may be TRBD1 (5 bases). The V end lost 2 bases, the J end lost 7 bases, and 14 bases lay between the germline ends. Per the germline V gene, CDR1 is LNHDA and CDR2 is SQIVND (reference sequence). The CDR3 totals 14 residues. Here the CDR3 DNA reads TGTGCCAGTAGTATAACCTCAGGGCTTAATGAAGCTTTCTTT. This gives the protein CASSITSGLNEAFF.

The chain employs TRBV4-1 and TRBJ2-1; 8 positions match TRBD2. Germline lookup yields CDR1 MGHRA and CDR2 YSYEKL. The CDR3 covers 15 residues. With 4 bases clipped from V and 5 bases from J, the junction kept 7 bases outside the gene matches. CDR3 region: CASSPRAGGNNEQFF. The CDR3 nucleotides read TGCGCCAGCAGCCCTAGGGCGGGAGGTAACAATGAGCAGTTCTTC.

The genes are TRBV5-6 and TRBJ1-2; possible D gene TRBD1, 6 bases. CDR3 length: 14 residues. Trimming stripped 5 bases from V and 4 bases from J, with 15 bases between. CDR1 and CDR2 from the germline V gene are SGHDT and YYEEEE. The CDR3 DNA follows: TGTGCCAGCAGGGACCCAGGACAGATCTATGGCTACACCTTC. This sequence encodes CASRDPGQIYGYTF. Full variable domain (outside the CDR3, taken from reference TRBV5-6 and TRBJ1-2): DAGVTQSPTHLIKTRGQQVTLRCSPKSGHDTVSWYQQALGQGPQFIFQYYEEEERQRGNFPDRFSGHQFPNYSSELNVNALLLGDSALYLCASRDPGQIYGYTFGSGTRLTVV.

The J gene is TRBJ2-7, the V gene TRBV7-9; a weak D match, TRBD2 (6 bases). Trimming removed 0 bases from V and 5 bases from J, with 8 bases in between. Germline CDR1 and CDR2: SEHNR and FQNEAQ (reference sequence). The CDR3 loop spans 13 amino acids. CDR3 in DNA: TGTGCCAGCAGCTTAGCAGGAGGGGACGAGCAGTACTTC. This codes for CASSLAGGDEQYF.

The rearrangement links TRBV7-8 to TRBJ1-2; 12 positions match TRBD1. Losses at the gene ends were 5 bases for V and 8 bases for J; bases not matched to a gene: 12. Germline CDR1 reads SGHVS; CDR2 reads FQNEAQ. This CDR3 is built from 16 residues. The CDR3 sequence is CASSLWGGTGGRGYTF. DNA for the CDR3: TGTGCCAGCAGCCTCTGGGGTGGGACAGGGGGCAGGGGCTACACCTTC. Drawing the rest from reference TRBV7-8 and TRBJ1-2, the complete variable domain is GAGVSQSPRYKVAKRGQDVALRCDPISGHVSLFWYQQALGQGPEFLTYFQNEAQLDKSGLPSDRFFAERPEGSVSTLKIQRTQQEDSAVYLCASSLWGGTGGRGYTFGSGTRLTVV.